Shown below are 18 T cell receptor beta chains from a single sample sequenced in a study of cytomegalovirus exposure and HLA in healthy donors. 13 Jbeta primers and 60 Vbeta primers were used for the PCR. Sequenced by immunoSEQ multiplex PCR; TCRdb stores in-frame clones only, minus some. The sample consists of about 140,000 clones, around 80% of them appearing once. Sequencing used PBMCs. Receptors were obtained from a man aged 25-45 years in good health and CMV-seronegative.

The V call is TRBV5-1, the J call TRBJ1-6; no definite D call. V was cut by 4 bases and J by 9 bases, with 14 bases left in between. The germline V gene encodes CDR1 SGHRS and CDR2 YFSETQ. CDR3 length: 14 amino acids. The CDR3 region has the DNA TGCGCCAGCAGCCCGCGGGATTGGGGTTCACCCCTCCACTTT. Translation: CASSPRDWGSPLHF.

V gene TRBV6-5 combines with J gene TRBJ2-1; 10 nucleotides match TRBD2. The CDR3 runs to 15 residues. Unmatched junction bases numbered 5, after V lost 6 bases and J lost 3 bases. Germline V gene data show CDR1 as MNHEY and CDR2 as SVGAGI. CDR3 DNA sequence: TGTGCCAGCAGCCCCGAGCGGGGGGGCTACAATGAGCAGTTCTTC. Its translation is CASSPERGGYNEQFF.

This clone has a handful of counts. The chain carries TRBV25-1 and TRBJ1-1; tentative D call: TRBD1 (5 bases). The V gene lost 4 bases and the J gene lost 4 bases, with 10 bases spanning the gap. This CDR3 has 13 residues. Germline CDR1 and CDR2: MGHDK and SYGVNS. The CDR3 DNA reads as TGTGCCAGCAGTGCGACAGTGGGCACTGAAGCTTTCTTT. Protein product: CASSATVGTEAFF.

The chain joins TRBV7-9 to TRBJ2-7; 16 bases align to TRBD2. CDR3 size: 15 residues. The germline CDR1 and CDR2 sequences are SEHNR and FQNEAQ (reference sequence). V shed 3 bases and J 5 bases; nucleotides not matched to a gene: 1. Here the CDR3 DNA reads TGTGCCAGCAGCTTCGGGACTAGCGGGGGGGACGAGCAGTACTTC. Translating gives CASSFGTSGGDEQYF.

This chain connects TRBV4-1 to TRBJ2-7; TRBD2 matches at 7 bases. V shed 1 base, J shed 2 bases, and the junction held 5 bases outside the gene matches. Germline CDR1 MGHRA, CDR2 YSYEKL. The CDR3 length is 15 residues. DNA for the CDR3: TGCGCCAGCAGCCAAGTACGGGACTACCCCTACGAGCAGTACTTC. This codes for CASSQVRDYPYEQYF.

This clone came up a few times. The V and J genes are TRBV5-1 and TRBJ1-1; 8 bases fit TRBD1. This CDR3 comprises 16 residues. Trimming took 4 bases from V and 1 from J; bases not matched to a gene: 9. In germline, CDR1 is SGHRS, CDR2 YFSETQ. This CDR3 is CASSRYDRGTNTEAFF. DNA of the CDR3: TGCGCCAGCAGCCGCTATGACAGGGGTACGAACACTGAAGCTTTCTTT.

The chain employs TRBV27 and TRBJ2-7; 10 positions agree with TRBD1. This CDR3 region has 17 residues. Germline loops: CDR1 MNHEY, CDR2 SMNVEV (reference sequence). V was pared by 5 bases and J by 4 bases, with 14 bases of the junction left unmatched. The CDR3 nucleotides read TGTGCCAGCAGTCGGGACAGGGGACAAACGCCCGCTTACGAGCAGTACTTC. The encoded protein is CASSRDRGQTPAYEQYF.

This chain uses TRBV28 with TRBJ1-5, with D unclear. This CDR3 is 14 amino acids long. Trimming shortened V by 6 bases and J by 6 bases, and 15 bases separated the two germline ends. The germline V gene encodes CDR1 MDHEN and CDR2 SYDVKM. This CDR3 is CASRPPQELQPQHF. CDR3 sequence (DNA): TGTGCCAGCAGACCACCCCAAGAACTTCAGCCCCAGCATTTT.

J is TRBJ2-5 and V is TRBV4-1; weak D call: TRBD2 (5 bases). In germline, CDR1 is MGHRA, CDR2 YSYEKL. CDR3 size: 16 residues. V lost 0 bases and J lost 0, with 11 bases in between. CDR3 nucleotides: TGCGCCAGCAGCCAAGATTGGGAGACATACCAAGAGACCCAGTACTTC. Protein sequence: CASSQDWETYQETQYF.

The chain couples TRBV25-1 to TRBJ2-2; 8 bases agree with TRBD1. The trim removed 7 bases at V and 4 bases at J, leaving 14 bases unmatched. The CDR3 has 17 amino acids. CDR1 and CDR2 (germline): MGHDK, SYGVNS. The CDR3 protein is CASTFVQGAIGTGELFF. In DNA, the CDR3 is TGTGCCAGCACCTTCGTTCAGGGGGCTATCGGCACCGGGGAGCTGTTTTTT.

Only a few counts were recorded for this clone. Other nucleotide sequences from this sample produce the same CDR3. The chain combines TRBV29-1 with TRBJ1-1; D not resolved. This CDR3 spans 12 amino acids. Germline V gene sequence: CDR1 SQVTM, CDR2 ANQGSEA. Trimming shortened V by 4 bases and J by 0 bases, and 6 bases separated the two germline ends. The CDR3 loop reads CSVGQMNTEAFF. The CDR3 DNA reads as TGCAGCGTTGGTCAGATGAACACTGAAGCTTTCTTT.

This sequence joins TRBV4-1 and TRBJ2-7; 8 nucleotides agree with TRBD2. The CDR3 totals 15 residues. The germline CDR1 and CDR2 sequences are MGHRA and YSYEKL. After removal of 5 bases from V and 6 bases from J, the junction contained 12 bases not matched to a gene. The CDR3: CASSAIAGSSSEQYF. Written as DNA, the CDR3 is TGCGCCAGCAGCGCCATAGCGGGGAGTAGTTCCGAGCAGTACTTC.

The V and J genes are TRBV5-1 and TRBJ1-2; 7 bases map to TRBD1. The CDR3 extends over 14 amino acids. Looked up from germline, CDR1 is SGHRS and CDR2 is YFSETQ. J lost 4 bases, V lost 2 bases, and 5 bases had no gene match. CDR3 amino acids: CASSLTGVGYGYTF. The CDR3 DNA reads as TGCGCCAGCAGCTTAACAGGGGTCGGCTATGGCTACACCTTC.

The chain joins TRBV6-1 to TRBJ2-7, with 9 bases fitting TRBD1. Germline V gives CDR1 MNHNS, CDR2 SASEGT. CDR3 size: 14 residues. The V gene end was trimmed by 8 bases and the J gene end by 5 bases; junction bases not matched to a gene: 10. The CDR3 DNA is TGTGCCAGCGTGCGCCGGGACAGGGTACACGAGCAGTACTTC. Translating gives CASVRRDRVHEQYF.

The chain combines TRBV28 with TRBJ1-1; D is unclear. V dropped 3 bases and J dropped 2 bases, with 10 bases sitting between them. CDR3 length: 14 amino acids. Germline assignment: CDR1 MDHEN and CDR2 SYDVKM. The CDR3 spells CASSLPPYNTEAFF. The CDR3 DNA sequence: TGTGCCAGCAGTTTGCCCCCCTATAACACTGAAGCTTTCTTT.

This chain's CDR3 is CASSSQGDYYGYTF. The CDR3 region has the DNA TGTGCCAGCAGCTCACAGGGGGACTACTATGGCTACACCTTC. J is TRBJ1-2 and V is TRBV5-4; 8 bases map to TRBD1. The ends lost 3 bases at V and 3 bases at J; junction bases unmatched: 4. Looked up from germline, CDR1 is SGHNT and CDR2 is YYREEE (reference sequence). The CDR3 runs to 14 residues. Based on the CDR3 plus reference TRBV5-4 and TRBJ1-2, the full variable domain is ETGVTQSPTHLIKTRGQQVTLRCSSQSGHNTVSWYQQALGQGPQFIFQYYREEENGRGNFPPRFSGLQFPNYSSELNVNALELDDSALYLCASSSQGDYYGYTFGSGTRLTVV.

The CDR3 loop reads CASSSDRLAYGYTF. DNA for the CDR3: TGTGCCAGCAGCTCGGACCGCCTAGCGTATGGCTACACCTTC. The J gene is TRBJ1-2, the V gene TRBV7-9, with D uncertain. This CDR3 has 14 amino acids. The V end lost 4 bases, the J end lost 5 bases, and 14 bases lay between the germline ends. Germline CDR1 is SEHNR and CDR2 is FQNEAQ (reference sequence).

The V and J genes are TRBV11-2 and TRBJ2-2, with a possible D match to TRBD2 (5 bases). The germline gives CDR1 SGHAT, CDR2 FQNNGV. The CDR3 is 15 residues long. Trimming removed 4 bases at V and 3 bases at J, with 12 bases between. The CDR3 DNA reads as TGTGCCAGCAGCTCGGGAACACGTTACACCGGGGAGCTGTTTTTT. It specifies CASSSGTRYTGELFF.